The next 20 T cell receptor beta chains were all read from a single sample in a study of CD8+ T cells in alopecia areata (dated by TCRdb to the late 2010s). Pooled mouse cutaneous lymph node cells were stained for CD4, CD8alpha, NKG2D, NKG2ACE and other markers and were then sorted on a BD Influx. The method behind the library was the immunoSEQ multiplex PCR assay. To provide template for TCR sequencing, every sample had RNA extracted and reverse transcribed into cDNA. In its TCRdb copy, this immuneACCESS table keeps in-frame sequences only and misses some clones. Where compared with another copy, unresolved V genes explain less than half of these, and the others have no known cause. This sample has 200,000 to 300,000 clones in the table, none counted a single time. Less than 1.5% of the sample goes to the ten largest clones. Sequencing was done on a sample of CD4+ T cells sorted from a lymph node. Receptor source: a C3H/HeJ mouse with alopecia areata. With respect to MHC, this strain carries the haplotype H2-k.

A note on this clone: Gene names follow the mouse nomenclature. The CDR3 is cut off 4 residues early in the read; its end comes from the germline J gene. This chain uses TRBV3 with TRBJ2-5; 8 nucleotides match TRBD2. Trimming cost V 5 bases and J 3 bases; bases outside gene matches: 1. The CDR3 totals 13 residues. The germline gives CDR1 SNHLY, CDR2 FYNGKV (reference sequence). The CDR3 reads CASSRDWQDTQYF. CDR3 DNA (partial): TGTGCCAGCAGCCGGGACTGGCAAGAC.

There are many counts of this clone. Gene names refer to mouse genes. The sequence runs out 4 residues before the end of the CDR3; the remainder is reconstructed from the germline J gene. The rearrangement links TRBV19 to TRBJ2-3; D is ambiguous. Germline-derived CDR1 and CDR2 are FNHDT and SITEND (reference sequence). The CDR3 consists of 13 residues. V shed 5 bases and J shed 0 bases, with 7 bases lying between them. CDR3 in amino acids: CASRGSSAETLYF. The DNA read from the CDR3 is TGTGCCAGCAGAGGGTCTAGTGCAGAA.

This clone occurred a few times. Gene labels here are mouse ones. The CDR3 is cut off 4 residues early in the read; its end comes from the germline J gene. Other DNA variants within this sample encode the same CDR3. The V call is TRBV5, the J call TRBJ2-7; D not certain. Germline values: CDR1 LGHNA, CDR2 YNLKQL (reference sequence). Trimming cost V 2 bases and J 2 bases, with 1 base left between them. This CDR3 has 11 residues. The CDR3 bases that were read are TGTGCCAGCAGCCAAACCTAT. Protein sequence: CASSQTY. The full CDR3 sequence reads CASSQTYEQYF.

As for this clone: The gene symbols are mouse symbols. The sequenced CDR3 bases are TGTGCCAGCAGTGAGAGAGACAGGGCCTCC. The encoded protein is CASSERDRAS. The CDR3, in full, reads CASSERDRASDYTF. The chain carries TRBV13-1 and TRBJ1-2; 7 nucleotides align to TRBD1. The read stops 4 residues short of the end of the CDR3; the missing end is completed from the germline J gene. Germline CDR1 reads NSHNY; CDR2 reads SYGAGN. The CDR3 loop spans 14 amino acids. Losses at the gene ends were 2 bases for V and 4 bases for J; bases not matched to a gene: 5.

Points on this clone: A much more abundant neighbour one base away suggests this may be a read error. Gene names refer to mouse genes. The read terminates 4 residues before the CDR3 end, so the remaining end is supplied by the germline J gene. The V gene is TRBV13-3, the J gene TRBJ2-3; possibly TRBD1 for D (6 bases). Germline assignment: CDR1 NNHDY and CDR2 SYVADS. V lost 5 bases and J 3 bases, leaving 7 bases between the germline ends. CDR3 length: 12 amino acids. The CDR3 sequence is CASRGTAETLYF. The covered CDR3 bases are TGTGCCAGCAGGGGGACAGCAGAA.

Remarks on this clone: Gene names are mouse gene names. The observed sequence ends 4 residues before the CDR3 terminus, with the missing tail filled in from the germline J gene. Different DNA sequences within this sample yield the same CDR3. The chain combines TRBV5 with TRBJ2-3; D gene ambiguous. CDR3 size: 12 residues. CDR1 LGHNA and CDR2 YNLKQL come from the germline V gene (reference sequence). V lost 8 bases and J 0 bases, leaving 6 bases between the germline ends. This CDR3 is CASSPSAETLYF. The DNA read from the CDR3 is TGTGCCAGCTCCCCTAGTGCAGAA.

This clone was counted only a few times. The listed genes are named as in mouse. The read terminates 4 residues ahead of where the CDR3 ends, so the germline J gene completes it. This chain uses TRBV4 with TRBJ2-1; 9 nucleotides line up with TRBD2. Germline-derived CDR1 and CDR2 are LGHDT and YNNKQL (reference sequence). With 5 bases clipped from V and 5 bases from J, the junction kept 4 bases outside the gene matches. This CDR3 has 14 amino acids. The chain's CDR3 is CASSRRDWDAEQFF. The sequenced CDR3 bases are TGTGCCAGCAGCCGCCGGGACTGGGATGCT.

As concerns this clone: Any gene name here is a mouse gene name. With the read ending 4 residues before the CDR3 end, the germline J gene is used to fill in that end. This chain joins TRBV19 and TRBJ2-2, with D perhaps TRBD2 (5 bases). V dropped 3 bases and J dropped 0 bases, with 6 bases sitting between them. CDR3 size: 14 residues. Germline V gives CDR1 FNHDT, CDR2 SITEND (reference sequence). Partial CDR3 DNA: TGTGCCAGCAGTAGTGGGGCAAACACCGGG. Encoded protein: CASSSGANTG. The CDR3 reads in full as CASSSGANTGQLYF.

Only a few counts were recorded for this clone. Mouse gene names apply. Read sequence stops 4 residues before the CDR3 end, and the germline J gene provides the missing end. This rearrangement joins TRBV1 to TRBJ2-3; maybe TRBD1 (5 bases). The ends were cut back, 0 bases at V and 2 bases at J, with 12 bases in the middle. The CDR3 totals 16 residues. Germline lookup yields CDR1 NSQYPW and CDR2 LRSPGD (reference sequence). The CDR3 spells CTCSADRVFDAETLYF. The sequenced CDR3 bases are TGCACCTGCAGTGCAGACAGGGTTTTTGATGCAGAA.

As to this clone: The germline and genes are mouse ones. The CDR3 end lies 4 residues beyond the end of the read and is filled in from the germline J gene. This CDR3 is also generated by other DNA sequences in the sample. This chain links TRBV1 with TRBJ2-7, with TRBD1 as a possible D gene (6 bases). CDR1 is NSQYPW, CDR2 LRSPGD, per germline (reference sequence). The CDR3 has 12 amino acids. CDR3: CTCSRDKYEQYF. The CDR3 bases that were read are TGCACCTGCAGTCGGGACAAATAT.

This clone was observed a handful of times. Gene names and germline refer to mouse. The missing CDR3 end, 4 residues past where the read stops, is filled in from the germline J gene. The chain combines TRBV13-3 with TRBJ1-1, with 7 positions matching TRBD1. CDR3 size: 13 residues. Germline values: CDR1 NNHDY, CDR2 SYVADS. CDR3 sequence reads: CASSDAGTAEVFF. The DNA read from the CDR3 is TGTGCCAGCAGTGATGCCGGGACAGCA.

This clone was counted between two and nine times. Mouse names are used for the genes. CDR3 sequence reads: CASSDFWGSQNTLYF. CDR3 DNA, as far as it was read: TGTGCCAGCAGTGATTTCTGGGGGAGTCAAAAC. V and J are TRBV13-1 and TRBJ2-4; 7 bases line up with TRBD2. The CDR3 extends 4 residues past the end of the read, so its final part is completed from the germline J gene. Germline CDR1 NSHNY, CDR2 SYGAGN. There are 15 residues in the CDR3. The junction had 2 bases not matched to a gene; V was cut back by 1 base and J by 0 bases.

Details on this clone: Mouse gene names apply. The read ends 4 residues shy of where the CDR3 ends; the end is completed using the germline J gene. V usage is TRBV17 and J usage is TRBJ1-1; tentatively, D is TRBD1 (6 bases). Germline V gives CDR1 MNHDT, CDR2 YYDKIL. V was cut by 11 bases and J by 0 bases, with 13 bases left in between. The CDR3 runs to 13 residues. Incomplete CDR3 DNA: TGTGCTGTGATCAGGGGTGCAAACACA. Translation gives CAVIRGANT. The entire CDR3 reads CAVIRGANTEVFF.

To note about this clone: Gene names are the mouse ones. The read stops 4 residues short of the end of the CDR3; the missing end is completed from the germline J gene. Other DNA sequences within the sample encode an identical CDR3. J is TRBJ2-1 and V is TRBV19; D perhaps matches TRBD1 (6 bases). CDR3 size: 14 residues. The V gene lost 2 bases and the J gene lost 4 bases, with 10 bases spanning the gap. Germline CDR1 is FNHDT and CDR2 is SITEND (reference sequence). The CDR3 reads CASSMGQNYAEQFF. The covered CDR3 bases are TGTGCCAGCAGTATGGGACAAAATTATGCT.

This clone was detected only a few times. Genes and germline come from the mouse. The observed sequence ends 4 residues before the CDR3 terminus, with the missing tail filled in from the germline J gene. The identical CDR3 is also encoded by other nucleotide sequences in the sample. The chain carries TRBV19 and TRBJ2-1; 10 bases match TRBD2. The V segment lost 4 bases and the J segment 1 base; nucleotides outside the gene matches: 5. Looked up from germline, CDR1 is FNHDT and CDR2 is SITEND (reference sequence). The CDR3 consists of 16 residues. The sequenced CDR3 bases are TGTGCCAGCAGTCTCCGACTGGGGGGCAACTATGCT. Translation gives CASSLRLGGNYA. The complete CDR3 protein is CASSLRLGGNYAEQFF.

This clone was picked up a small number of times. The germline and genes are mouse ones. The CDR3 sequence: CASRARDAEQFF. CDR3 DNA (partial): TGTGCCAGCAGGGCCAGGGATGCT. The chain recombines TRBV19 with TRBJ2-1; perhaps TRBD1 as D (5 bases). The CDR3 end lies 4 residues beyond the end of the read and is filled in from the germline J gene. Trimming stripped 5 bases from V and 5 bases from J, with 8 bases between. Germline loops: CDR1 FNHDT, CDR2 SITEND (reference sequence). There are 12 residues in the CDR3.

As concerns this clone: The gene names given are mouse names. The CDR3 goes on 4 residues after the read ends, and that part is filled in from the germline J gene. The same CDR3 also results from other DNA sequences found in this sample. This chain joins TRBV5 and TRBJ2-5; 8 nucleotides align to TRBD1. Germline CDR1 LGHNA, CDR2 YNLKQL (reference sequence). J lost 2 bases, V lost 4 bases, and 2 bases had no gene match. CDR3 length: 14 residues. CDR3 loop: CASSPQGAQDTQYF. The CDR3 DNA, read in part, is TGTGCCAGCAGCCCTCAGGGGGCCCAAGAC.

Remarks on this clone: Genes and germline come from the mouse. The read terminates 4 residues before the CDR3 end, so the remaining end is supplied by the germline J gene. The rearrangement links TRBV19 to TRBJ2-7; D is possibly TRBD2 (5 bases). In germline, CDR1 is FNHDT, CDR2 SITEND (reference sequence). There are 12 residues in the CDR3. CDR3 DNA (partial): TGTGCCAGCAGTATTGGGGATTAT. This gives the protein CASSIGDY. The full CDR3 protein is CASSIGDYEQYF.

About this clone itself: Mouse gene names apply. From the germline J gene comes the end of the CDR3, since the read stops 4 residues before it. V usage is TRBV19 and J usage is TRBJ2-3; 11 nucleotides align to TRBD2. Germline V lookup: CDR1 FNHDT, CDR2 SITEND (reference sequence). CDR3 size: 14 residues. The trim removed 5 bases at V and 4 bases at J, leaving 3 bases unmatched. CDR3 DNA, as far as it was read: TGTGCCAGCAGGGGACTGGGGGAACCAGAA. It encodes CASRGLGEPE. The full CDR3 protein is CASRGLGEPETLYF.

This clone was seen a few times. Gene names are the mouse ones. The CDR3 extends 4 residues past the end of the read, so its final part is completed from the germline J gene. The rearrangement links TRBV5 to TRBJ2-3; D is unclear. Germline values: CDR1 LGHNA, CDR2 YNLKQL (reference sequence). The CDR3 is 15 amino acids. Deletions cut 1 base from V and 1 base from J, with 9 bases between. Incomplete CDR3 DNA: TGTGCCAGCAGCCAAGCTTGGGTGGGTGCAGAA. Translated: CASSQAWVGAE. The whole CDR3 region reads CASSQAWVGAETLYF.